What follows is one T cell receptor beta chain and its context. Its antigen is still unknown. Clones were read by immunoSEQ multiplex PCR, and TCRdb kept only the in-frame ones, dropping some. The top ten clones hold 1.5% to 2% of a sample with 100,000 to 150,000 clones, around 90% of them seen once. The data are from a study of T cell responses to AZD1222 COVID-19 vaccine. General study findings and limits: Recipients of two AZD1222 doses showed rising Spike-specific TCR breadth and depth. Seropositive AZD1222 recipients at baseline numbered only five or six. The donor group comprised mostly white British people and more females; the analysis possibly underestimated clonal diversity.

Investigators merged groups given second doses at roughly 4 or roughly 12 weeks. The CDR3 has 13 amino acids. V lost 4 bases and J 3 bases, leaving 8 bases between the germline ends. In germline, CDR1 is LGHNT, CDR2 FRNRAP. The receptor was derived from an adult who received the AZD1222 COVID-19 vaccine. J is TRBJ2-3 and V is TRBV12-5; D uncertain. The material sequenced was peripheral blood, taken 28 days after the second AZD1222 dose. The CDR3 bases are TGTGCTAGTGGTTCAACTATAACAGATACGCAGTATTTT. The encoded protein is CASGSTITDTQYF.